The rows below give T cell receptor beta chains drawn from one sample of a study of control samples from healthy donors and cancer patients. The method was immunoSEQ multiplex PCR; TCRdb's version includes in-frame clones alone and lacks a portion of them. The sample consists of roughly 150,000 clones, roughly 93% of them appearing once. Material for sequencing was blood. These receptors all stem from a man younger than 35 in good health. CDR3s include the opening cysteine and the closing phenylalanine or tryptophan. D genes are given only for firm matches. For some rows the clone size is stated as once, few or many, or as a class when expanded; others skip it.

CDR3nt,CDR3aa,v_gene,abundance,d_gene,j_gene
TGTGCCAGCAGCCGAACAGGGGCTGGGGCCAACGTCCTGACTTTC,CASSRTGAGANVLTF,TRBV6-5,.,TRBD1,TRBJ2-6
TGTGCCAGCAGTTCGCCGGGACTAGCGGCCTACGAGCAGTACTTC,CASSSPGLAAYEQYF,TRBV28,.,TRBD2,TRBJ2-7
TGTGCCAGCAGCCCTGGGTCATCGAACGTGGATTCACCCCTCCACTTT,CASSPGSSNVDSPLHF,TRBV5-4,.,.,TRBJ1-6
TGTGCCACCAGCAGAGAGGCACAGGGAAAGGGCGGCTACACCTTC,CATSREAQGKGGYTF,TRBV15,.,.,TRBJ1-2
TGTGCCACCAAAGGGGCAGGGTGGACTGAAGCTTTCTTT,CATKGAGWTEAFF,TRBV6-5,medium-sized,.,TRBJ1-1
TGTGCCTGGAGCTCGCGCAGGGATTATGGCTACACCTTC,CAWSSRRDYGYTF,TRBV30,.,.,TRBJ1-2
TGTGCCAGCAGCTTGGCCACTAGAACCAATGAGCAGTTCTTC,CASSLATRTNEQFF,TRBV5-6,.,.,TRBJ2-1
TGTGCTAGTGGACCCGGGACTATCTACGAGCAGTACTTC,CASGPGTIYEQYF,TRBV12-5,.,TRBD2,TRBJ2-7
TGTGCCAGCAGCCGACCGGGGGGCAATGAGCAGTTCTTC,CASSRPGGNEQFF,TRBV7-3,.,TRBD2,TRBJ2-1
TGTGCCAGCAGTCTGGGGGAGGGTGCAAGCTACACCTTC,CASSLGEGASYTF,TRBV6-6,.,.,TRBJ1-2
TGTGCCAGCAGTTACTCTCCAGATGTAAGAAACACCATATATTTT,CASSYSPDVRNTIYF,TRBV6-5,.,.,TRBJ1-3
TGCGCCAGCAGCTCCCTGACTGACACAGATACGCAGTATTTT,CASSSLTDTDTQYF,TRBV5-1,.,.,TRBJ2-3
TGTGCCAGCAGCCGCAGGGTACCCTCTGGAAACACCATATATTTT,CASSRRVPSGNTIYF,TRBV27,.,.,TRBJ1-3
TGCGCCAGCAGCCTCCGGACAGGGGGAGATGGGTCACCCCTCCACTTT,CASSLRTGGDGSPLHF,TRBV5-1,.,TRBD1,TRBJ1-6
TGTGCCAGTATCGTGGGCAGGGTAGGTACTGGCTACGAGCAGTACTTC,CASIVGRVGTGYEQYF,TRBV19,.,.,TRBJ2-7
TGTGCCAGCAGCTTGGGTTCCGGGGGACGCAATCAGCCCCAGCATTTT,CASSLGSGGRNQPQHF,TRBV5-5,once,.,TRBJ1-5
TGCGCCAGCAGCCAAGATCTTGGGGTAGCGGGAGGTTGGGATACGCAGTATTTT,CASSQDLGVAGGWDTQYF,TRBV4-3,.,TRBD2,TRBJ2-3
TGTGCCTGGAGTGTTCGGGGCAGAGGCCCCACTGAAGCTTTCTTT,CAWSVRGRGPTEAFF,TRBV30,once,.,TRBJ1-1
TGTGCCAGTAGTCTTAGTTCGGGGGCCCCAGACTACGAGCAGTACTTC,CASSLSSGAPDYEQYF,TRBV19,.,.,TRBJ2-7
TGCGCCAGCAGCTTGGTGACTGGCGTAGAGGCACCCCTCCACTTT,CASSLVTGVEAPLHF,TRBV5-1,.,.,TRBJ1-6
TGTGCCAGCAGTTCTACCGGGGAGCTGTTTTTT,CASSSTGELFF,TRBV28,.,.,TRBJ2-2
TGTGCCAGCAGTTACAGTGCAGGGCGGCCCTACGAGCAGTACTTC,CASSYSAGRPYEQYF,TRBV6-2/TRBV6-3,.,.,TRBJ2-7
TGTGCCAGCAGTCTCAGCTCCTACGAGCAGTACTTC,CASSLSSYEQYF,TRBV6-2/TRBV6-3,.,.,TRBJ2-7
TGTGCCAGCAGTGGGGGCCCACGGGACAGCTTTTACGAGCAGTACTTC,CASSGGPRDSFYEQYF,TRBV6-1,.,TRBD1,TRBJ2-7
TGTGCCAGCAGCTTAGGGGCTCCGGGGGGCAATCAGCCCCAGCATTTT,CASSLGAPGGNQPQHF,TRBV13,.,.,TRBJ1-5
TGCGCCAGCAGCTTTGAGGAGGGGAGCACAGATACGCAGTATTTT,CASSFEEGSTDTQYF,TRBV5-1,.,.,TRBJ2-3
TGTGCCTGGAGTTATTCCGGAGGGACAGATACGCAGTATTTT,CAWSYSGGTDTQYF,TRBV30,.,.,TRBJ2-3
TGTGCCAGCTCACCGACTTGGGATTCACCCCTCCACTTT,CASSPTWDSPLHF,TRBV18,.,.,TRBJ1-6
TGTGCCAGCAGCTCGAGGACAGGGTCCTCCTACAATGAGCAGTTCTTC,CASSSRTGSSYNEQFF,TRBV7-2,.,TRBD1,TRBJ2-1